Below, 15 T cell receptor beta chains from the same sample are listed, as sequenced in a study of cytomegalovirus exposure and HLA in healthy donors. This PCR relied on a set of 60 Vbeta primers and 13 Jbeta primers. The repertoire was sequenced with immunoSEQ multiplex PCR; TCRdb's copy has only in-frame clones and lacks some. The top ten clones hold around 7% of a sample with around 160,000 clones, about four fifths of them seen once. The material sequenced was PBMCs. The receptors come from a male donor in good health and CMV-seropositive.

The CDR3 here is CASSLEGLAVETQYF. CDR3 coding DNA: TGCGCCAGCAGCTTGGAAGGACTAGCGGTCGAGACCCAGTACTTC. The V and J genes are TRBV5-1 and TRBJ2-5, with TRBD2 matching 10 bases. The CDR3 sequence is 15 residues long. The V and J ends lost 0 bases and 5 bases, in that order; junction bases with no gene match: 4. The germline V gene encodes CDR1 SGHRS and CDR2 YFSETQ.

The chain is built from TRBV6-1 and TRBJ1-6; maybe TRBD1 (5 bases). Germline V gene lookup returns CDR1 MNHNS and CDR2 SASEGT. This CDR3 has 15 residues. V was pared by 7 bases and J by 0 bases, with 10 bases between. DNA of the CDR3: TGTGCCAGCAACACAGGAATCTCCTATAATTCACCCCTCCACTTT. Translation: CASNTGISYNSPLHF.

The gene calls are TRBV9 and TRBJ2-7; 9 nucleotides line up with TRBD1. The CDR3 sequence is 14 residues long. Trimming removed 3 bases from V and 5 bases from J; junction bases left unmatched: 6. Germline CDR1 reads SGDLS; CDR2 reads YYNGEE. CDR3 sequence (DNA): TGTGCCAGCAGCGCCGGGACAGGGATCAACGAGCAGTACTTC. This encodes CASSAGTGINEQYF.

The gene calls are TRBV6-5 and TRBJ2-7; a possible D gene is TRBD2 (6 bases). Germline assignment: CDR1 MNHEY and CDR2 SVGAGI. Deletions cut 6 bases from V and 12 bases from J, with 18 bases between. This CDR3 contains 12 residues. CDR3 sequence reads: CASRGRPQSLYF. Here the CDR3 DNA reads TGTGCCAGCAGAGGGAGGCCTCAAAGTCTGTACTTC.

The V gene is TRBV11-3, the J gene TRBJ2-6; 8 bases are shared with TRBD1. In germline, CDR1 is SGHNT, CDR2 YENEEA. The CDR3 sequence is 17 residues long. V was pared by 5 bases and J by 2 bases, with 8 bases of the junction left unmatched. The DNA for the CDR3 is TGTGCCAGCAGCCCGACAGGGGACGCCCCTGGGGCCAACGTCCTGACTTTC. Encoded protein: CASSPTGDAPGANVLTF.

The J gene is TRBJ2-7, the V gene TRBV4-3; 7 nucleotides agree with TRBD1. The V gene end was trimmed by 0 bases and the J gene end by 0 bases; junction bases not matched to a gene: 5. The CDR3 extends over 16 amino acids. Germline values: CDR1 LGHNA, CDR2 YSLEER. CDR3 protein: CASSQDSGGTSYEQYF. The CDR3 DNA reads as TGCGCCAGCAGCCAAGATTCAGGGGGTACCTCCTACGAGCAGTACTTC.

This chain uses TRBV19 with TRBJ2-7, with a possible D match to TRBD2 (6 bases). Trimming took off 3 bases at V and 4 bases at J, with 16 bases between the two ends. Germline CDR1 and CDR2: LNHDA and SQIVND (reference sequence). CDR3 length: 15 residues. The CDR3 sequence is CASSITKDGGYEQYF. The CDR3, as DNA: TGTGCCAGTAGTATCACTAAGGACGGGGGTTACGAGCAGTACTTC.

V usage is TRBV18 and J usage is TRBJ1-1; 8 positions agree with TRBD1. V lost 6 bases to trimming and J lost 4 bases; unmatched junction nucleotides: 4. The CDR3 runs to 13 residues. Germline CDR1 reads KGHSH; CDR2 reads LQKENI. Here the CDR3 DNA reads TGTGCCAGCTCGGCCGACAGGGGCACTGAAGCTTTCTTT. Protein product: CASSADRGTEAFF. The complete variable domain, with remaining parts taken from reference TRBV18 and TRBJ1-1, reads NAGVMQNPRHLVRRRGQEARLRCSPMKGHSHVYWYRQLPEEGLKFMVYLQKENIIDESGMPKERFSAEFPKEGPSILRIQQVVRGDSAAYFCASSADRGTEAFFGQGTRLTVV.

V usage is TRBV9 and J usage is TRBJ2-3; TRBD2 matches 7 bases. The V gene's germline CDR1 is SGDLS and CDR2 YYNGEE. The CDR3 is 16 amino acids. V gave up 0 bases and J gave up 0 bases; unmatched junction bases: 4. CDR3 DNA: TGTGCCAGCAGCGTAGAGCGGGGCTTCAGCACAGATACGCAGTATTTT. Protein: CASSVERGFSTDTQYF.

The chain has TRBV5-1 and TRBJ1-1, with 7 positions matching TRBD1. CDR1 and CDR2 (germline): SGHRS, YFSETQ. The CDR3 is made up of 14 amino acids. Trimming at V came to 4 bases and at J to 1 base, leaving 4 bases not matched to a gene. This chain's CDR3 is CASSRRDRNTEAFF. CDR3 nucleotides: TGCGCCAGCAGCCGACGGGACAGGAACACTGAAGCTTTCTTT.

The chain uses TRBV6-6 and TRBJ1-1; D is perhaps TRBD1 (6 bases). V lost 4 bases to trimming and J lost 11 bases, with 20 bases between them. CDR1 is MNHNY and CDR2 is SVGAGI in the germline V gene (reference sequence). The CDR3 spans 14 residues. The CDR3 region has the DNA TGTGCCAGCAGTTCCCCCCACAGGGAATCTCAGGCTTTCTTT. Translated, it gives CASSSPHRESQAFF.

The chain carries TRBV5-5 and TRBJ1-6; TRBD1 aligns across 7 bases. This CDR3 spans 15 amino acids. The germline V gene has CDR1 SGHKS and CDR2 YYEKEE (reference sequence). V dropped 2 bases and J dropped 8; count of bases not matched to a gene: 7. CDR3 sequence (DNA): TGTGCCAGCAGCTTACATACAGGGGACCATTCACCCCTCCACTTT. This encodes CASSLHTGDHSPLHF.

This clone was seen once. The chain couples TRBV6-1 to TRBJ2-5; TRBD2 agrees at 9 bases. CDR1 and CDR2 (germline): MNHNS, SASEGT. The CDR3 is 15 amino acids. V lost 3 bases, J lost 2 bases, and 4 bases stayed unmatched. As DNA, the CDR3 is TGTGCCAGCAGTGAGGCTAGCGGGGATCAAGAGACCCAGTACTTC. As protein: CASSEASGDQETQYF.

This chain joins TRBV2 and TRBJ1-3, with D uncertain. The CDR3 is made up of 16 amino acids. Germline V CDR1 and CDR2: SNHLY, FYNNEI. V gave up 7 bases and J gave up 0 bases, with 16 bases separating them. The CDR3: CASTLAVTYSGNTIYF. The CDR3, as DNA: TGTGCCAGCACACTCGCTGTAACTTACTCTGGAAACACCATATATTTT. Filled out from reference TRBV2 and TRBJ1-3, the complete variable domain reads EPEVTQTPSHQVTQMGQEVILRCVPISNHLYFYWYRQILGQKVEFLVSFYNNEISEKSEIFDDQFSVERPDGSNFTLKIRSTKLEDSAMYFCASTLAVTYSGNTIYFGEGSWLTVV.

V gene TRBV7-9 combines with J gene TRBJ2-7; perhaps TRBD1 as D (5 bases). Trimming took off 3 bases at V and 0 bases at J, with 12 bases between the two ends. The CDR3 sequence is 15 residues long. From germline, CDR1 is SEHNR and CDR2 FQNEAQ (reference sequence). DNA for the CDR3: TGTGCCAGCAGCTTTGAAGGGGTGGGCTCCTACGAGCAGTACTTC. It yields the protein CASSFEGVGSYEQYF. The variable domain in full, with the rest retrieved from reference TRBV7-9 and TRBJ2-7, is DTGVSQNPRHKITKRGQNVTFRCDPISEHNRLYWYRQTLGQGPEFLTYFQNEAQLEKSRLLSDRFSAERPKGSFSTLEIQRTEQGDSAMYLCASSFEGVGSYEQYFGPGTRLTVT.